The entry that follows covers one TCR beta chain sequence. What it recognizes is unknown. CDR3 size: 14 residues. Germline V gives CDR1 MDHEN, CDR2 SYDVKM. V dropped 4 bases and J dropped 6 bases, with 16 bases sitting between them. Sorted populations all had greater than 98% purity. The isolated RNA, all of it, was reverse transcribed, so expressed TCRB transcripts were what got sequenced. TCRdb keeps only in-frame clones here, not all; method: immunoSEQ multiplex PCR. Of roughly 730,000 clones listed, roughly an eighth are singletons. The data were taken from a study of beta chain features in type 1 diabetes. The study's findings and limits: Patients with Type 1 diabetes showed moderately but significantly shorter TCRB CDR3s in all four CD4+ subsets. Patients' naive, central memory and regulatory TCRB repertoires appeared more alike than those of healthy donors.

The sequenced sample was naive CD4+ T cells from blood. The sequence came from a man younger than 30 with type 1 diabetes. The chain carries TRBV28 and TRBJ2-7; unclear D gene. CDR3: CASSSDWTAVEQYF. The CDR3, as DNA: TGTGCCAGCAGTTCCGACTGGACGGCGGTCGAGCAGTACTTC.